These T cell receptor beta chains were read from a single sample in a study of regulatory T cells in long-lasting Graves disease. MiXCR was run by TCRdb on the multiplex PCR reads, yielding one entry per CDR3 protein. Found here are about 540,000 distinct CDR3 sequences, around an eighth of them singletons; the top ten hold roughly a tenth. The same data also contributed to another study, on T cells in Graves' hyperthyroidism and ophthalmopathy.

Sequencing used peripheral blood mononuclear cells (PBMCs), obtained at new diagnosis, from a patient treated with antithyroid drugs. The receptors come from a man in his thirties or forties with Graves disease. CDR3s include the opening cysteine and the closing phenylalanine or tryptophan. Fields, in order: D gene, V gene, clone size, J gene, CDR3 DNA, CDR3 protein. The D gene is left open where the match is weak. The size entry is marked missing in some rows and otherwise reads once, few, many or a size class.

TRBD1	TRBV20-1	many	TRBJ1-5	TGCAGTGCTACCGGGACAGGGGCGCTTCTGAGCAATCAGCCCCAGCATTTT	CSATGTGALLSNQPQHF
-	TRBV7-6	many	TRBJ2-7	TGTGCCAGCAGCTTAGAAGGCGGATTTAGCTACGAGCAGTACTTC	CASSLEGGFSYEQYF
-	TRBV6-1	many	TRBJ1-4	TGTGCCAGCAGTGCCCCCGGGACACCCCGGGAAAAACTGTTTTTT	CASSAPGTPREKLFF
-	TRBV6-2/TRBV6-3	-	TRBJ1-1	TGTGCCAGCATCGGACACACTGAAGCTTTCTTT	CASIGHTEAFF
TRBD2	TRBV2	many	TRBJ2-1	TGTGCCAGCAGTGAAGAGCGGGGGAATGAGCAGTTCTTC	CASSEERGNEQFF
TRBD1	TRBV4-1	-	TRBJ1-4	TGCGCCAGCAGCTTGTCGGGACAGGGGGACGAAAAACTGTTTTTT	CASSLSGQGDEKLFF
-	TRBV19	-	TRBJ2-5	TGTGCCAGTAGTATAGGGAGGGGCGGGGAGACCCAGTACTTC	CASSIGRGGETQYF
-	TRBV3-1	few	TRBJ1-6	TGTGCCAGCAGCCAAGAGGGGGAGTCACCCCTCCACTTT	CASSQEGESPLHF
-	TRBV15	many	TRBJ2-2	TGTGCCACCAGCAGAGATGCGGGAACCGGGGAGCTGTTTTTT	CATSRDAGTGELFF
TRBD2	TRBV13	many	TRBJ2-5	TGTGCCAGCAGCTTAATGTCGGGAGGGCCTCAAGAGACCCAGTACTTC	CASSLMSGGPQETQYF
-	TRBV11-2	-	TRBJ1-3	-	CASSFGAGQGTGNTIYF
TRBD2	TRBV25-1	-	TRBJ2-7	TGTGCCAGCAGTGTCCCCGGGACTAGCGGGAGCCACGAGCAGTACTTC	CASSVPGTSGSHEQYF
TRBD2	TRBV6-5	few	TRBJ2-7	TGTGCCAGCAGTTACAAAGCGGGAGTACACGAGCAGTACTTC	CASSYKAGVHEQYF
-	TRBV28	many	TRBJ2-7	TGTGCCGGCAGTTTAGCCGCGGGGCTGGTGGGCGAGCAGTACTTC	CAGSLAAGLVGEQYF
-	TRBV5-1	few	TRBJ1-2	TGCGCCAGCAGCCGAGATGACAGGTTCGCAGACTATGGCTACACCTTC	CASSRDDRFADYGYTF
TRBD2	TRBV20-1	many	TRBJ2-3	TGCAGTGCTAGAGATATCAGACTAGCGGAGTCCACAGATACGCAGTATTTT	CSARDIRLAESTDTQYF
TRBD2	TRBV20-1	few	TRBJ2-3	TGCAGTGCTAGAGATTGGAGAGGGACTAGCGGGGGTGTGGAGTATTTT	CSARDWRGTSGGVEYF
-	TRBV6-2/TRBV6-3	-	TRBJ1-2	TGTGCCAGCAGTTACGGGGGGCAAGACTATGGCTACACCTTC	CASSYGGQDYGYTF
-	TRBV2	few	TRBJ2-3	TGCGCCAGCAGCCAAGAGGGTGGGCAGGCTGTGGATACGCAGTATTTT	CASSQEGGQAVDTQYF
TRBD1	TRBV11-1	many	TRBJ2-7	TGTGCCAGCAGCGAAACCCGACCGGGACAGCTTCCCTACGAGCAGTACTTC	CASSETRPGQLPYEQYF
-	TRBV7-6	-	TRBJ2-1	TGTGCCAGCAGCTTAGTCGGTAGCTCCTACAATGAGCAGCTCTTC	CASSLVGSSYNEQLF